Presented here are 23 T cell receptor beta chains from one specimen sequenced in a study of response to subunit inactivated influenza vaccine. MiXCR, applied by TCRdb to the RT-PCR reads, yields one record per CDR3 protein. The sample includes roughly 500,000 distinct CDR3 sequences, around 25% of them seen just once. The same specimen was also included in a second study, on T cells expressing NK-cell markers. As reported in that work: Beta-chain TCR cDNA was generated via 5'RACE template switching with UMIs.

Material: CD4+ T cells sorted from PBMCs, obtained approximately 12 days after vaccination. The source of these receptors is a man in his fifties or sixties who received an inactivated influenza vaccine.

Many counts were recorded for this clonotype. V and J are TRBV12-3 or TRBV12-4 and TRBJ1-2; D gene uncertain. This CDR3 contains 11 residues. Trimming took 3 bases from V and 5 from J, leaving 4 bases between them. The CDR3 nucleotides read TGTGCCAGCAGTTTCGGGTATGGCTACACCTTC. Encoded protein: CASSFGYGYTF.

CDR3 coding DNA: TGCGCCAGCAGCCAAGACAAATTGGAGACCCAGTACTTC. Its translation is CASSQDKLETQYF. The V gene is TRBV4-3, the J gene TRBJ2-5; D gene unclear. Germline loops: CDR1 LGHNA, CDR2 YSLEER. The V gene lost 0 bases and the J gene lost 5 bases, with 7 bases spanning the gap. The CDR3 sequence is 13 residues long.

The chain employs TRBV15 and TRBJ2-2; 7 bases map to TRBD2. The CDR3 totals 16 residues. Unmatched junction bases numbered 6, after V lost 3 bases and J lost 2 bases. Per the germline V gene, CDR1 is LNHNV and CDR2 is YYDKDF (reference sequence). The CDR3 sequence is CATSRYRDYNTGELFF. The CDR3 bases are TGTGCCACCAGCAGGTACCGGGACTACAACACCGGGGAGCTGTTTTTT.

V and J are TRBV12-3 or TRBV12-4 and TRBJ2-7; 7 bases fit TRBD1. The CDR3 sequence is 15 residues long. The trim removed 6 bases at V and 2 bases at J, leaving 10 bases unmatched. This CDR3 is CASSSDRARTYEQYF. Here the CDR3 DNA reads TGTGCCAGCAGCTCTGACAGGGCCAGGACCTACGAGCAGTACTTC.

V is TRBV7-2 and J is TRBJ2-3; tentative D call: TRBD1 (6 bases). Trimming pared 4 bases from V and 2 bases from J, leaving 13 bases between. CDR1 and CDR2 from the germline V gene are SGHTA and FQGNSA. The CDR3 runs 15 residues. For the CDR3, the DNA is TGTGCCAGCAGCTACTCGGGACACATCACAGATACGCAGTATTTT. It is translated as CASSYSGHITDTQYF.

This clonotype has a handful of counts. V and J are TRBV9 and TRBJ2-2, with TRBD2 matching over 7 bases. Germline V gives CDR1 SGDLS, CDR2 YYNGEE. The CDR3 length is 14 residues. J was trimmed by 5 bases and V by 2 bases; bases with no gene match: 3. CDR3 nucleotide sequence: TGTGCCAGCAGCGTGGGAGGGCGGACCGGGGAGCTGTTTTTT. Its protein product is CASSVGGRTGELFF. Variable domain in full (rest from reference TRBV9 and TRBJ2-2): DSGVTQTPKHLITATGQRVTLRCSPRSGDLSVYWYQQSLDQGLQFLIQYYNGEERAKGNILERFSAQQFPDLHSELNLSSLELGDSALYFCASSVGGRTGELFFGEGSRLTVL.

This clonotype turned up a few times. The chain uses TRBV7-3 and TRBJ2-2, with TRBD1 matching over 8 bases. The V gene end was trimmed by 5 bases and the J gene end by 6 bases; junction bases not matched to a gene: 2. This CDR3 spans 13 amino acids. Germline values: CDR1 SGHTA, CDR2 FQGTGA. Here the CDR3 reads CASSVTGAGELFF. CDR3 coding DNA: TGTGCCAGCAGCGTGACAGGGGCCGGGGAGCTGTTTTTT.

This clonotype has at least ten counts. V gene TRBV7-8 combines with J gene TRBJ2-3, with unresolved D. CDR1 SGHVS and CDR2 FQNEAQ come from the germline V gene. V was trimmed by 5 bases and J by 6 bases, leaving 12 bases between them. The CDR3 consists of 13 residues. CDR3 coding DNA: TGTGCCAGCAGCCCAAGAGTTGGCGATACGCAGTATTTT. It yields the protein CASSPRVGDTQYF.

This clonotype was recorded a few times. CDR3 sequence: CASSPRRDRVDEQYF. The CDR3 DNA sequence: TGTGCCAGCAGTCCCAGGCGGGACAGGGTAGACGAGCAGTACTTC. The chain recombines TRBV7-2 with TRBJ2-7; TRBD1 matches 9 bases. The CDR3 is 15 amino acids. Germline V gives CDR1 SGHTA, CDR2 FQGNSA. V lost 6 bases, J lost 5 bases, and 11 bases stayed unmatched. The full variable domain, its missing parts supplied by reference TRBV7-2 and TRBJ2-7, is GAGVSQSPSNKVTEKGKDVELRCDPISGHTALYWYRQSLGQGLEFLIYFQGNSAPDKSGLPSDRFSAERTGGSVSTLTIQRTQQEDSAVYLCASSPRRDRVDEQYFGPGTRLTVT.

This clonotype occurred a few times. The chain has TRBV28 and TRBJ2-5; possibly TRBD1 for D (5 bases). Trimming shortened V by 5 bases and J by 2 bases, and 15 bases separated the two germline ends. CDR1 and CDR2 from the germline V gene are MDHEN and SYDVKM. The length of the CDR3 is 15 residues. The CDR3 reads CASSRRTGAQETQYF. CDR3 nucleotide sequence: TGTGCCAGCAGTCGTAGAACAGGAGCTCAAGAGACCCAGTACTTC.

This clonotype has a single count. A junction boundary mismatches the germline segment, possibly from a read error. This CDR3 reads CVSSVDPHTGELFF. The CDR3 DNA follows: TGTGTCAGCAGCGTCGACCCACACACCGGGGAGCTGTTTTTT. This chain links TRBV14 with TRBJ2-2; D is uncertain. The germline V gene encodes CDR1 SGHDN and CDR2 FVKESK. This CDR3 spans 14 amino acids.

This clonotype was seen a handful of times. The CDR3 reads CASSSADRVDGYTF. For the CDR3, the DNA is TGCGCCAGCAGCTCCGCGGACAGGGTTGATGGCTACACCTTC. The V call is TRBV4-3, the J call TRBJ1-2, with 8 nucleotides matching TRBD1. V lost 5 bases and J lost 6; bases outside the gene matches: 8. This CDR3 comprises 14 residues. CDR1 and CDR2 from the germline V gene are LGHNA and YSLEER.

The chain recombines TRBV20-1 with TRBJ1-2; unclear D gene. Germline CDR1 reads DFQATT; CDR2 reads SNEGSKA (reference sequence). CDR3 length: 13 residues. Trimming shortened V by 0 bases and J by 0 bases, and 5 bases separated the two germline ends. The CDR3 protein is CSARDGANYGYTF. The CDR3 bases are TGCAGTGCTAGAGACGGAGCTAACTATGGCTACACCTTC.

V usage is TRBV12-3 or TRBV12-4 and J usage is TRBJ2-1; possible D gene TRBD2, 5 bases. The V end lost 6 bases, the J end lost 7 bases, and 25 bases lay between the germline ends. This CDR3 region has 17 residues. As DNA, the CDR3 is TGTGCCAGCAGCATCTCTCAGACGGGGAATTGGCTAAATGAGCAGTTCTTC. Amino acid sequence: CASSISQTGNWLNEQFF.

This chain's CDR3 is CATRGGRTNTGELFF. For the CDR3, the DNA is TGTGCCACCCGTGGGGGGAGGACGAACACCGGGGAGCTGTTTTTT. The chain carries TRBV19 and TRBJ2-2; D might be TRBD2 (6 bases). This CDR3 has 15 residues. The germline V and J ends were trimmed by 10 bases and 0 bases, with 15 bases remaining between them. Per germline, CDR1 LNHDA and CDR2 SQIVND (reference sequence).

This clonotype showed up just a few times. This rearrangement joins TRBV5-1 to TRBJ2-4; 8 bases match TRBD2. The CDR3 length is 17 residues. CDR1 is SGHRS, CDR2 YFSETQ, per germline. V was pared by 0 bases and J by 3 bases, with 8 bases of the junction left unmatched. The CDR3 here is CASSLVSGGGGKNIQYF. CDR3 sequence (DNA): TGCGCCAGCAGCTTGGTCAGCGGGGGCGGAGGCAAAAACATTCAGTACTTC.

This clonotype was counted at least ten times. The CDR3: CAIQERSDEQFF. In DNA, the CDR3 is TGTGCCATCCAAGAAAGAAGCGATGAGCAGTTCTTC. This rearrangement joins TRBV10-3 to TRBJ2-1; D not certain. The CDR3 sequence is 12 residues long. With 8 bases removed from V and 8 bases from J, the gap between germline ends came to 13 bases. Germline CDR1 ENHRY, CDR2 SYGVKD.

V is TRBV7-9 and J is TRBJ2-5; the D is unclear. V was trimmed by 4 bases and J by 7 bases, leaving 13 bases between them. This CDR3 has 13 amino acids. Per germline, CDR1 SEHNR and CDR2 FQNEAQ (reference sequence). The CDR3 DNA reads TGTGCCAGCAGCTCAAACACTGTTGGGACCCAGTACTTC. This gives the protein CASSSNTVGTQYF.

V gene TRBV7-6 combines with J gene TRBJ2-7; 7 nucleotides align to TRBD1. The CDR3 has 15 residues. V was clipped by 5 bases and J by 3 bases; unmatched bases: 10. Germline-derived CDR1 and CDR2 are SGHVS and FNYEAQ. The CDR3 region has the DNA TGTGCCAGCAGCCCCCAGACAGGGTCAGTCTACGAGCAGTACTTC. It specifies CASSPQTGSVYEQYF.

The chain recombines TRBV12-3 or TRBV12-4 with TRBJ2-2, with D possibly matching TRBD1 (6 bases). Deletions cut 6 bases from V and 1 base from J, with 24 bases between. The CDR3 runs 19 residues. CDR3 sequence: CASSPQPGQGFMNTGELFF. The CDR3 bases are TGTGCCAGCAGCCCACAACCGGGACAAGGGTTTATGAACACCGGGGAGCTGTTTTTT.

The CDR3 reads CASSLQTPDTQYF. CDR3 in DNA: TGTGCCAGCAGCTTACAGACTCCAGATACGCAGTATTTT. V and J are TRBV7-2 and TRBJ2-3; no clear D gene. The V end lost 2 bases, the J end lost 4 bases, and 7 bases lay between the germline ends. Germline V gene sequence: CDR1 SGHTA, CDR2 FQGNSA. This CDR3 spans 13 amino acids.

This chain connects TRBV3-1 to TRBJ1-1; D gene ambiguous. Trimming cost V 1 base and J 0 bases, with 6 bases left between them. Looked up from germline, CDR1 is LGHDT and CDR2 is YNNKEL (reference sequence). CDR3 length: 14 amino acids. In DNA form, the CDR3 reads TGTGCCAGCAGCCAAGCTCGTATGAACACTGAAGCTTTCTTT. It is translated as CASSQARMNTEAFF.

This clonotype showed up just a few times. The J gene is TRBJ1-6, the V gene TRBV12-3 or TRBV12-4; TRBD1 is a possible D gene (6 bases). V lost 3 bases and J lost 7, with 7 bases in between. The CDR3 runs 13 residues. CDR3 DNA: TGTGCCAGCAGTTTTAGGGGGAATTCACCCCTCCACTTT. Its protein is CASSFRGNSPLHF.